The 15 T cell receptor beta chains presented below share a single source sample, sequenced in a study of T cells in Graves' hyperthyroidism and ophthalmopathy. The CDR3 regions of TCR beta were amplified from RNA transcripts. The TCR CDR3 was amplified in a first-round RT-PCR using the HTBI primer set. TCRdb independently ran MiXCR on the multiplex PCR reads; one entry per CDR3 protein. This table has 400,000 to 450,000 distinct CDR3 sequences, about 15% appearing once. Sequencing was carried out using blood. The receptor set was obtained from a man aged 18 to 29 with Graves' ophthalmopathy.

Here the CDR3 DNA reads TGCGCCAGCAGCCAATCGGACATCTTCGGGGTTGTTGCTTTCTTT. Residues: CASSQSDIFGVVAFF. This chain joins TRBV4-1 and TRBJ1-1, with D possibly TRBD1 on 5 matching bases. The CDR3 has 15 residues. Germline assignment: CDR1 MGHRA and CDR2 YSYEKL. V was clipped by 2 bases and J by 11 bases, with 21 bases between them.

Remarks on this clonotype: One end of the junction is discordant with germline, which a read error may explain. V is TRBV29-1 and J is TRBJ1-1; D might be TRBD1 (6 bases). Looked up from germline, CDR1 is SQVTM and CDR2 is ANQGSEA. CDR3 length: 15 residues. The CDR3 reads CSVGGGARRYTKAFF. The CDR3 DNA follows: TGCAGCGTGGGCGGGGGGGCGCGTAGGTACACTAAAGCTTTCTTT.

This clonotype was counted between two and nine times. The CDR3 coding sequence is TGCAGTGCTTCAGGGAGAAAGAACACCGGGGAGCTGTTTTTT. This gives the protein CSASGRKNTGELFF. The chain is built from TRBV20-1 and TRBJ2-2; D is tentatively TRBD1 or TRBD2 (5 bases each). Deletions cut 5 bases from V and 1 base from J, with 11 bases between. This CDR3 has 14 amino acids. Per germline, CDR1 DFQATT and CDR2 SNEGSKA (reference sequence).

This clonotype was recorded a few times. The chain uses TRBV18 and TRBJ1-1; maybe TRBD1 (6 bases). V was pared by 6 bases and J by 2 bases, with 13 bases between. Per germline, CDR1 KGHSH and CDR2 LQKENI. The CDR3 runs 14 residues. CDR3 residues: CASSSTGSNTEAFF. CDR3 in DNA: TGTGCCAGCTCCTCGACAGGCTCTAACACTGAAGCTTTCTTT.

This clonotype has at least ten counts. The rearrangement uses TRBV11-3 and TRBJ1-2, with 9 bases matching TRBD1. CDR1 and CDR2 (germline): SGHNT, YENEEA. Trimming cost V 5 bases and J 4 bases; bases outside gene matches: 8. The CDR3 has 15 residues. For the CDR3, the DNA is TGTGCCAGCAGCAAACAGGGGGCGCTTTCCTATGGCTACACCTTC. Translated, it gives CASSKQGALSYGYTF.

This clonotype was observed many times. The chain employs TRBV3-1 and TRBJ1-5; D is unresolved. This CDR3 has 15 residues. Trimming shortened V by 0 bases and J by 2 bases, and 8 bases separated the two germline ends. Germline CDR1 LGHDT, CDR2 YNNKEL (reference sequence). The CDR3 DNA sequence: TGTGCCAGCAGCCAAGATCTGTCGGGCAATCAGCCCCAGCATTTT. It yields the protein CASSQDLSGNQPQHF.

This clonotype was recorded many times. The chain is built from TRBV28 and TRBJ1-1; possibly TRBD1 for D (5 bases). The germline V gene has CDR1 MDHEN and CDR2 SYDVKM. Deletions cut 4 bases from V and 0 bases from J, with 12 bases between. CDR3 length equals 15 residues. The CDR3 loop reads CASSSPIGVNTEAFF. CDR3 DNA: TGTGCCAGCAGTTCGCCCATAGGGGTGAACACTGAAGCTTTCTTT.

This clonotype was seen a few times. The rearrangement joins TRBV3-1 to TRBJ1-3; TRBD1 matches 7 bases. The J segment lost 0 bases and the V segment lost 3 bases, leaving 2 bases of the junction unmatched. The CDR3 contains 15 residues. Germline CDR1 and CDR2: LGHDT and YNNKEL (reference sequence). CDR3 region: CASSHGTASGNTIYF. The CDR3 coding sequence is TGTGCCAGCAGCCACGGGACAGCCTCTGGAAACACCATATATTTT.

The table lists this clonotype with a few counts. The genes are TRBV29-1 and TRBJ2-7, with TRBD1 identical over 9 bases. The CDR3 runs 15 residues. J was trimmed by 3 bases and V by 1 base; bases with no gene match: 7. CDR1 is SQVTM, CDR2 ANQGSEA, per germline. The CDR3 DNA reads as TGCAGCGTTGAAGGGGACAGGGAGGCTGACTACGAGCAGTACTTC. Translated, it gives CSVEGDREADYEQYF.

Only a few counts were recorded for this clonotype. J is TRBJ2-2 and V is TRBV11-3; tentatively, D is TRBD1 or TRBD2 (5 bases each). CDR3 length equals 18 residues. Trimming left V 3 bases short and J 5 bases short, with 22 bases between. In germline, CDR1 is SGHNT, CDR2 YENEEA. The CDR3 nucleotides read TGTGCCAGCAGCTTGCTGGCGGGCAGGGCCGATTTTACCGGGGAGCTGTTTTTT. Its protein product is CASSLLAGRADFTGELFF.

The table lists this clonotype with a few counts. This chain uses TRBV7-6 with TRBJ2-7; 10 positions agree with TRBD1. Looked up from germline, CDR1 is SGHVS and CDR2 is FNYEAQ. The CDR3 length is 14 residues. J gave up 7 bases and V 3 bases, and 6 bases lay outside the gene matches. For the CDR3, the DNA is TGTGCCAGCAGCTTGACAGGGGGCACCCAAGAGCAGTACTTC. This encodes CASSLTGGTQEQYF.

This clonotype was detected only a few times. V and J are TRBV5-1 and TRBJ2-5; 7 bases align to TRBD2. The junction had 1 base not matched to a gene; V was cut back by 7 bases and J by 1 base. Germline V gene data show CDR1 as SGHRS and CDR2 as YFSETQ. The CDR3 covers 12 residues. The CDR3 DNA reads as TGCGCCAGCCAGCGGGGCCAAGAGACCCAGTACTTC. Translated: CASQRGQETQYF.

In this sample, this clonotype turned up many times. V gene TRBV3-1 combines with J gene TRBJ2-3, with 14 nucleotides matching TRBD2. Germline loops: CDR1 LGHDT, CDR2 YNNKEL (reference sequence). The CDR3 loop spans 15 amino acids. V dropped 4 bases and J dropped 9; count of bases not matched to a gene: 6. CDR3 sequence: CASSPGLAGAHTQYF. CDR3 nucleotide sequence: TGTGCCAGCAGCCCGGGACTAGCGGGGGCTCACACGCAGTATTTT.

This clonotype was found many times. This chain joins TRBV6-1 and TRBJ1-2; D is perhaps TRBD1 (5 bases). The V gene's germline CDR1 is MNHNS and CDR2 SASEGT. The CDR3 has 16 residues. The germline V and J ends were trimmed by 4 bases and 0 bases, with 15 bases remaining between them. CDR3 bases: TGTGCCAGCAGTGGCCTGGGACGGGACTCTAACTATGGCTACACCTTC. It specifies CASSGLGRDSNYGYTF.

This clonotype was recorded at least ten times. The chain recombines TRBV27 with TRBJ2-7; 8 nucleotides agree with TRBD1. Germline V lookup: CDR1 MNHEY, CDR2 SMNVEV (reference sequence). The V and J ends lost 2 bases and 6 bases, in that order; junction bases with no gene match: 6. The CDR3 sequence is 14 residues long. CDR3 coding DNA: TGTGCCAGCAGTTTAGGCAGGGGGCACGGCGAGCAGTACTTC. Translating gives CASSLGRGHGEQYF.